A selection of T cell receptor beta chains follows, all from one sample in a study of OX40 agonist ivuxolimab in advanced cancers. Assay: immunoSEQ multiplex PCR; the TCRdb copy retains only in-frame clones and omits some. The sample records about 68,000 clones, 91% being singletons. The sequencing used CD4+ or CD8+ T cells sorted from blood, collected in a trial of the OX40 agonist ivuxolimab. The receptors stem from an adult with an advanced solid tumor such as melanoma, head and neck, liver or kidney cancer. Each CDR3 is given with its conserved first and last residue. The order of the fields is V gene, D gene, J gene, clone size, CDR3 DNA, CDR3 protein. A D gene is named only where the DNA matches it firmly. Clone sizes are given selectively: once, few, many, or a class where the clone is expanded.

V: TRBV28
D: NA
J: TRBJ1-1
size: NA
DNA: TGTGCCAGCAGGACGGCAGAAAAGGGGAGTAAAACTGAAGCTTTCTTT
CDR3: CASRTAEKGSKTEAFF

V: TRBV9
D: NA
J: TRBJ2-1
size: once
DNA: TGTGCCAGCAGCGTAGACCCTAGCTCGAGAAATGAGCAGTTCTTC
CDR3: CASSVDPSSRNEQFF

V: TRBV18
D: NA
J: TRBJ1-5
size: NA
DNA: TGTGCCAGCTCACCAGGAGTTAGCAATCAGCCCCAGCATTTT
CDR3: CASSPGVSNQPQHF

V: TRBV2
D: NA
J: TRBJ2-7
size: NA
DNA: TGTGCCAGCAGTGTCTCGCTCTACGAGCAGTACTTC
CDR3: CASSVSLYEQYF

V: TRBV6-1
D: TRBD2
J: TRBJ2-7
size: once
DNA: TGTGCCAGCAGTGGACGACTAGCGAGCTCCTACGAGCAGTACTTC
CDR3: CASSGRLASSYEQYF

V: TRBV9
D: TRBD2
J: TRBJ2-3
size: once
DNA: TGTGCCAGCAGCGTAGATGGCGGGAGTGGTGCAGATACGCAGTATTTT
CDR3: CASSVDGGSGADTQYF

V: TRBV29-1
D: NA
J: TRBJ2-1
size: NA
DNA: TGCAGCGTCGGTCGCGACCGTGAGCAGTTCTTC
CDR3: CSVGRDREQFF

V: TRBV20-1
D: NA
J: TRBJ2-1
size: NA
DNA: TGCAGTGCTAGAGCTCCCTTGGGGCAGTTCTTC
CDR3: CSARAPLGQFF

V: TRBV18
D: NA
J: TRBJ2-6
size: few
DNA: TGTGCCAGCTCACCAGCGGGCACTGGGGCCAACGTCCTGACTTTC
CDR3: CASSPAGTGANVLTF

V: TRBV7-9
D: NA
J: TRBJ1-4
size: NA
DNA: TGTGCCAGCAGCGCCCTCCTCGGGGGCACCTTACTTTTT
CDR3: CASSALLGGTLLF

V: TRBV28
D: NA
J: TRBJ1-5
size: few
DNA: TGTGCCAGCTCTCCGCGGCCGCCAAATCAGCCCCAGCATTTT
CDR3: CASSPRPPNQPQHF

V: TRBV28
D: NA
J: TRBJ1-2
size: NA
DNA: TGTGCCAGCAGTTTTTCATCCAGTTTCTATGGCTACACCTTC
CDR3: CASSFSSSFYGYTF

V: TRBV9
D: NA
J: TRBJ2-1
size: NA
DNA: TGTGCCAGCAGCGTATCGGCTGGCTACAATGAGCAGTTCTTC
CDR3: CASSVSAGYNEQFF

V: TRBV5-1
D: NA
J: TRBJ1-1
size: NA
DNA: TGCGCCAGCAGCTTGCGGACTGCCTTTAACACTGAAGCTTTCTTT
CDR3: CASSLRTAFNTEAFF

V: TRBV7-2
D: TRBD2
J: TRBJ2-5
size: NA
DNA: TGTGCCAGCAGCTTAGAAGGGAGACTAGCGGGGAGGGAGACCCAGTACTTC
CDR3: CASSLEGRLAGRETQYF

V: TRBV30
D: NA
J: TRBJ2-1
size: few
DNA: TGTGCCTGGAGTGTATGGAATAGACCTGGGTTCTTC
CDR3: CAWSVWNRPGFF

V: TRBV19
D: NA
J: TRBJ2-7
size: NA
DNA: TGTGCCAGTAGTGGAAGGGGGTCGGCCTACGAGCAGTACTTC
CDR3: CASSGRGSAYEQYF

V: TRBV11-2
D: NA
J: TRBJ1-1
size: NA
DNA: TGTGCCAGCAGCTTAAGAGTCGGGTACGGGAATATGAACACTGAAGCTTTCTTT
CDR3: CASSLRVGYGNMNTEAFF

V: TRBV6-5
D: NA
J: TRBJ1-3
size: NA
DNA: TGTGCCAGCAGTGCGATAGGCTTATGGGGAAACACCATATATTTT
CDR3: CASSAIGLWGNTIYF

V: TRBV11-2
D: NA
J: TRBJ2-2
size: NA
DNA: TGTGCCAGCAGCTCCGGGGACTCCGCCCGTGTCTCCGGGGAGCTGTTTTTT
CDR3: CASSSGDSARVSGELFF

V: TRBV7-3
D: TRBD2
J: TRBJ2-1
size: NA
DNA: TGTGCCAGCAGCCCTCTAGCGGGTTCGTCCTACAATGAGCAGTTCTTC
CDR3: CASSPLAGSSYNEQFF

V: TRBV4-2
D: NA
J: TRBJ2-2
size: NA
DNA: TGTGCCAGCAGCCATAATAGAAACACCGGGGAGCTGTTTTTT
CDR3: CASSHNRNTGELFF

V: TRBV5-1
D: NA
J: TRBJ1-2
size: NA
DNA: TGCGCCAGCAGTTTGGTCGGGACAAACTATGGCTACACCTTC
CDR3: CASSLVGTNYGYTF

V: TRBV28
D: NA
J: TRBJ1-3
size: NA
DNA: TGTGCCAGCAGCCTATCAACTGGCCGCTCTGGAAACACCATATATTTT
CDR3: CASSLSTGRSGNTIYF

V: TRBV7-2
D: NA
J: TRBJ2-3
size: once
DNA: TGTGCCAGCGGAGGCGAGGGGGGAGGAACGGATACGCAGTATTTT
CDR3: CASGGEGGGTDTQYF

V: TRBV7-9
D: TRBD1
J: TRBJ1-2
size: NA
DNA: TGTGCCAGCAGCGCAAGACAGGGCTTAGGTGGCTACACCTTC
CDR3: CASSARQGLGGYTF

V: TRBV7-9
D: NA
J: TRBJ1-3
size: NA
DNA: TGTGCCAGCAGCTTCTCGGGCCAAGTCTCTGGAAACACCATATATTTT
CDR3: CASSFSGQVSGNTIYF

V: TRBV18
D: TRBD1
J: TRBJ1-1
size: NA
DNA: TGTGCCAGCTCAACGGGACAGGGACTGAACACTGAAGCTTTCTTT
CDR3: CASSTGQGLNTEAFF

V: TRBV28
D: TRBD1
J: TRBJ2-7
size: NA
DNA: TGTGCCAGCAGTTCCTCCGGACAGGGAAGATGGCAGTACTTC
CDR3: CASSSSGQGRWQYF

V: TRBV5-4
D: NA
J: TRBJ1-1
size: NA
DNA: TGTGCCAGCAGCTTCGTGAAGGGTAAGAACACTGAAGCTTTCTTT
CDR3: CASSFVKGKNTEAFF

V: TRBV9
D: NA
J: TRBJ1-4
size: NA
DNA: TGTGCCAGCAGCGCCTTCAGTCAGAAGAAAGAAAAACTGTTTTTT
CDR3: CASSAFSQKKEKLFF

V: TRBV18
D: NA
J: TRBJ2-5
size: NA
DNA: TGTGCCAGCTCACCACCGCGCGGGATAGGGCGAGAGACCCAGTACTTC
CDR3: CASSPPRGIGRETQYF

V: TRBV18
D: TRBD1
J: TRBJ1-5
size: NA
DNA: TGTGCCAGCTCAGTGGGACAGAGCAATCAGCCCCAGCATTTT
CDR3: CASSVGQSNQPQHF

V: TRBV18
D: NA
J: TRBJ1-2
size: NA
DNA: TGTGCCAGCTCACCTTTGAGATTCTATGGCTACACCTTC
CDR3: CASSPLRFYGYTF

V: TRBV13
D: NA
J: TRBJ1-2
size: NA
DNA: TGTGCCAGCAGCTTAATGCGGGTGAAGAACTATGGCTACACCTTC
CDR3: CASSLMRVKNYGYTF

V: TRBV19
D: NA
J: TRBJ1-5
size: NA
DNA: TGTGCCAGTAGCCCCTTCAATCAGCCCCAGCATTTT
CDR3: CASSPFNQPQHF

V: TRBV4-1
D: NA
J: TRBJ2-7
size: NA
DNA: TGCGCCAGCAGTCGCTGGAGTGGGCGGAGTGGGGAGAACTACGAGCAGTACTTC
CDR3: CASSRWSGRSGENYEQYF

V: TRBV7-8
D: NA
J: TRBJ2-3
size: NA
DNA: TGTGCCAGCAGCCAAGTAGGTCCTACTAGCACAGATACGCAGTATTTT
CDR3: CASSQVGPTSTDTQYF

V: TRBV9
D: TRBD2
J: TRBJ2-2
size: NA
DNA: TGTGCCAGCAGCGTAGTGAAAGCGGGGGGCCCCGGGGAGCTGTTTTTT
CDR3: CASSVVKAGGPGELFF